The present entry profiles one T cell receptor (beta chain) with its context. Its matching antigen is unknown. This specimen belongs to a study of resident and recirculating memory T cells in vitiligo. Clones were sequenced by immunoSEQ multiplex PCR, and TCRdb holds only the in-frame ones, with some missing. The sample includes roughly 80,000 clones, about 91% of them seen just once. Overall study results and limits: No unique dominant TCR clone was found in vitiligo lesions.

The CDR3 runs to 17 residues. The germline gives CDR1 PRHDT, CDR2 FYEKMQ (reference sequence). V was shortened by 0 bases and J by 4 bases, with 13 bases between the two germline ends. The V call is TRBV13, the J call TRBJ1-6; D is perhaps TRBD1 (6 bases). This receptor was taken from a male donor with vitiligo. The sequencing input was blood. CDR3 DNA: TGTGCCAGCAGCTTAGGTGGGGGGGGCGATTATAATTCACCCCTCCACTTT. It codes for CASSLGGGGDYNSPLHF.